The T cell receptor (beta chain) under discussion was sequenced for a study of blood T cell repertoires in COVID-19. Turning to the study itself: COVID-19 samples from acute and convalescent phases originated in the United States, Italy and Spain. T cells, B-cell-depleted T cells, or PBMCs supplied cDNA or gDNA.

Per the original data handling: Reference gene primer amplification yielded estimated nucleated cell counts. The table came from immunoSEQ multiplex PCR; TCRdb's copy has only in-frame clones and leaves some out. V, J and clone size reflect that table, while D and trimming were determined from the DNA. The profile shows 20,000 to 30,000 clones, roughly 92% of them singletons. The CDR3 consists of 14 residues. V shed 5 bases and J shed 4 bases, with 11 bases lying between them. The V gene's germline CDR1 is LNHDA and CDR2 SQIVND (reference sequence). The clonotype was recovered from a human donor in a cohort sampled during active COVID-19. V is TRBV19 and J is TRBJ2-2; tentatively, D is TRBD2 (7 bases). The sequenced sample consisted of peripheral blood. CDR3 DNA: TGTGCCAGTAGTGCCGGGGGGCCCACCGGGGAGCTGTTTTTT. This sequence encodes CASSAGGPTGELFF.